The clone carrying this T cell receptor beta chain appeared a few times. What it binds is unknown. The data belong to a study of early stage breast cancer tumors. Across the whole study: ER+/PR+/HER2- status applied to about 80% of the 16 invasive breast tumors. About 10-fold was the mean read coverage per sample.

General study points: Enriched TCRB sequences shared across patients were mostly commonly generated sequences.

The germline V and J ends were trimmed by 3 bases and 1 base, with 14 bases remaining between them. The germline gives CDR1 SGDLS, CDR2 YYNGEE. CDR3 size: 16 residues. Each sample had two DNA replicates, roughly 0.48 ug blood or around 1.5 ug tissue. The protocol was immunoSEQ multiplex PCR, while the TCRdb copy is restricted to in-frame clones and leaves out a portion. Among about 19,000 clones listed, around 88% were seen once. Sequencing was carried out using blood. The V and J genes are TRBV9 and TRBJ2-1, with D possibly matching TRBD2 (7 bases). The receptor's source is a person aged 70 to 80 with breast cancer. The CDR3, as DNA: TGTGCCAGCAGCGCCGATAGGGGGGGGTCCTACAATGAGCAGTTCTTC. Amino acids: CASSADRGGSYNEQFF.